These 24 T cell receptor beta chains were sequenced from one sample in a study of blood T cell repertoires in COVID-19. The method was immunoSEQ multiplex PCR; TCRdb's version includes in-frame clones alone and lacks a portion of them. The sample consists of approximately 260,000 clones, 75% to 95% of them appearing once. Sequencing was done on a sample of PBMCs or T cells enriched from blood (not recorded which). These TCRs come from a woman aged 18-35 years who had recovered from COVID-19.

The gene calls are TRBV25-1 and TRBJ2-7; D unresolved. V was pared by 6 bases and J by 3 bases, with 9 bases between. CDR1 is MGHDK, CDR2 SYGVNS, per germline. The CDR3 runs 12 residues. The CDR3: CASSDFNYEQYF. For the CDR3, the DNA is TGTGCCAGCAGCGACTTTAACTACGAGCAGTACTTC.

The CDR3 is CASSYSILDKTQHF. As DNA, the CDR3 is TGTGCCAGCAGTTACTCGATTTTGGACAAGACCCAGCATTTT. The chain joins TRBV6-5 to TRBJ1-5; TRBD1 might be the D (5 bases). V dropped 0 bases and J dropped 11 bases, with 14 bases sitting between them. Germline CDR1 reads MNHEY; CDR2 reads SVGAGI. The CDR3 extends over 14 amino acids.

The chain is built from TRBV11-1 and TRBJ2-3; D is uncertain. Between the trimmed V and J ends, which lost 2 bases and 4 bases, there was a span of 7 bases. Germline V lookup: CDR1 SGHAT, CDR2 FQDESV (reference sequence). The CDR3 runs 13 residues. In DNA, the CDR3 is TGTGCCAGCAGCTTAATAGCTTCAGATACGCAGTATTTT. It encodes CASSLIASDTQYF.

The genes are TRBV18 and TRBJ2-7; 9 bases line up with TRBD1. Losses at the gene ends were 6 bases for V and 5 bases for J; bases not matched to a gene: 8. The CDR3 contains 14 residues. Germline V gene sequence: CDR1 KGHSH, CDR2 LQKENI. This chain's CDR3 is CASSPGTGNDEQYF. DNA of the CDR3: TGTGCCAGCTCCCCAGGGACAGGGAACGACGAGCAGTACTTC. Variable domain in full (rest from reference TRBV18 and TRBJ2-7): NAGVMQNPRHLVRRRGQEARLRCSPMKGHSHVYWYRQLPEEGLKFMVYLQKENIIDESGMPKERFSAEFPKEGPSILRIQQVVRGDSAAYFCASSPGTGNDEQYFGPGTRLTVT.

V gene TRBV29-1 combines with J gene TRBJ1-1; the match to TRBD1 covers 9 bases. Per germline, CDR1 SQVTM and CDR2 ANQGSEA. CDR3 length: 13 amino acids. The V gene end was trimmed by 4 bases and the J gene end by 0 bases; junction bases not matched to a gene: 0. CDR3 sequence (DNA): TGCAGCGTTGGGACAGGGGTGAACACTGAAGCTTTCTTT. As protein: CSVGTGVNTEAFF.

The rearrangement uses TRBV18 and TRBJ2-6; TRBD1 might be the D (7 bases). The CDR3 runs to 18 residues. In germline, CDR1 is KGHSH, CDR2 LQKENI. Between the trimmed V and J ends, which lost 1 base and 0 bases, there was a span of 13 bases. CDR3 sequence: CASSPRSGGSSGANVLTF. The DNA of the CDR3 is TGTGCCAGCTCACCACGATCAGGGGGGAGCTCTGGGGCCAACGTCCTGACTTTC.

The V gene is TRBV19, the J gene TRBJ2-4; 8 bases map to TRBD2. CDR1 is LNHDA, CDR2 SQIVND, per germline (reference sequence). The CDR3 totals 15 residues. V shed 5 bases, J shed 3 bases, and the junction held 6 bases outside the gene matches. The CDR3 DNA reads as TGTGCCAGTAGTCGAGCGGGAGACCGCAAAAACATTCAGTACTTC. It codes for CASSRAGDRKNIQYF.

This clone was seen a single time. The chain employs TRBV7-9 and TRBJ1-5; D call uncertain. Trimming took 5 bases from V and 4 from J, leaving 9 bases between them. CDR3 length: 13 amino acids. The germline CDR1 and CDR2 sequences are SEHNR and FQNEAQ (reference sequence). The CDR3 reads CASSQEGNQPQHF. CDR3 DNA: TGTGCCAGCAGCCAAGAGGGAAATCAGCCCCAGCATTTT.

This chain joins TRBV5-4 and TRBJ2-7; 9 positions agree with TRBD1. CDR3 length: 14 residues. J was trimmed by 4 bases and V by 0 bases; bases with no gene match: 2. Germline CDR1 and CDR2: SGHNT and YYREEE (reference sequence). The CDR3 spells CASSLGQGGYEQYF. CDR3 sequence (DNA): TGTGCCAGCAGCTTGGGACAGGGGGGTTACGAGCAGTACTTC.

The chain combines TRBV12-3 or TRBV12-4 with TRBJ2-5; TRBD2 is a possible D gene (6 bases). The CDR3 loop spans 13 amino acids. V gave up 11 bases and J gave up 6 bases, with 19 bases separating them. The CDR3 DNA sequence: TGTGCCTCAGAAGTCGGGGGAGGCCAGACCCAGTACTTC. This encodes CASEVGGGQTQYF.

The chain uses TRBV29-1 and TRBJ1-2, with TRBD1 identical over 9 bases. CDR1 SQVTM and CDR2 ANQGSEA come from the germline V gene. V lost 0 bases, J lost 3 bases, and 17 bases stayed unmatched. The CDR3 spans 19 residues. CDR3 nucleotide sequence: TGCAGCGTTGAAGATATTTCGCTCCCGGGACAGGGTGTGGACTATGGCTACACCTTC. Translated: CSVEDISLPGQGVDYGYTF.

This chain connects TRBV9 to TRBJ2-1; 10 bases align to TRBD2. The CDR3 covers 13 residues. Germline assignment: CDR1 SGDLS and CDR2 YYNGEE. The V gene end was trimmed by 6 bases and the J gene end by 10 bases; junction bases not matched to a gene: 7. The CDR3 nucleotides are TGTGCCAGCACCTCCGGGACTAGCGTCGAGCAGTTCTTC. This encodes CASTSGTSVEQFF. Complete variable domain (other parts from reference TRBV9 and TRBJ2-1): DSGVTQTPKHLITATGQRVTLRCSPRSGDLSVYWYQQSLDQGLQFLIQYYNGEERAKGNILERFSAQQFPDLHSELNLSSLELGDSALYFCASTSGTSVEQFFGPGTRLTVL.

V is TRBV27 and J is TRBJ1-4; perhaps TRBD1 as D (5 bases). The CDR3 is 14 amino acids. The V gene's germline CDR1 is MNHEY and CDR2 SMNVEV (reference sequence). Between the trimmed V and J ends, which lost 8 bases and 2 bases, there was a span of 12 bases. Here the CDR3 reads CASGAGRTNEKLFF. For the CDR3, the DNA is TGTGCCAGCGGCGCGGGACGGACTAATGAAAAACTGTTTTTT.

The rearrangement links TRBV18 to TRBJ2-7; 7 bases fit TRBD1. Germline V gives CDR1 KGHSH, CDR2 LQKENI. Trimming removed 6 bases from V and 3 bases from J; junction bases left unmatched: 5. The CDR3 consists of 13 residues. DNA of the CDR3: TGTGCCAGCTCGCCGACAGGGCGCTACGAGCAGTACTTC. It is translated as CASSPTGRYEQYF.

This chain connects TRBV13 to TRBJ2-7, with unresolved D. Germline loops: CDR1 PRHDT, CDR2 FYEKMQ (reference sequence). The CDR3 consists of 12 residues. V was trimmed by 4 bases and J by 6 bases, leaving 10 bases between them. DNA for the CDR3: TGTGCCAGCAGCTCCAGACTGGGCGAGCAGTACTTC. This encodes CASSSRLGEQYF.

This clone was seen a single time. The rearrangement joins TRBV7-4 to TRBJ1-2; maybe TRBD1 (6 bases). The V and J ends lost 1 base and 3 bases respectively, with 15 bases between them. This CDR3 spans 16 amino acids. Germline lookup yields CDR1 SGHVT and CDR2 SQSDAQ. CDR3 sequence (DNA): TGTGCCAGCAGCTTAGTTTTCAGGGGCAATTACTATGGCTACACCTTC. Translation: CASSLVFRGNYYGYTF. Based on the CDR3 plus reference TRBV7-4 and TRBJ1-2, the full variable domain is GAGVSQSPRYKVAKRGRDVALRCDSISGHVTLYWYRQTLGQGSEVLTYSQSDAQRDKSGRPSGRFSAERPERSVSTLKIQRTEQGDSAVYLCASSLVFRGNYYGYTFGSGTRLTVV.

This chain links TRBV19 with TRBJ1-5; D remains unclear. Trimming stripped 4 bases from V and 0 bases from J, with 4 bases between. Germline values: CDR1 LNHDA, CDR2 SQIVND (reference sequence). The CDR3 runs 13 residues. The CDR3, as DNA: TGTGCCAGTAGTAGAGGTAGCAATCAGCCCCAGCATTTT. This sequence encodes CASSRGSNQPQHF.

This clone has only one observation. The rearrangement uses TRBV6-1 and TRBJ1-2; 7 nucleotides align to TRBD1. The CDR3 spans 13 residues. The trim removed 2 bases at V and 8 bases at J, leaving 5 bases unmatched. CDR1 and CDR2 from the germline V gene are MNHNS and SASEGT. This chain's CDR3 is CASSERQGGGYTF. In nucleotides, the CDR3 is TGTGCCAGCAGTGAACGACAGGGAGGAGGCTACACCTTC.

The CDR3 protein is CASGLVGWAAFF. The CDR3 DNA is TGTGCTAGTGGTTTGGTAGGATGGGCGGCTTTCTTT. The chain couples TRBV12-5 to TRBJ1-1; D gene uncertain. This CDR3 is built from 12 residues. Germline lookup yields CDR1 LGHNT and CDR2 FRNRAP. Trimming stripped 0 bases from V and 11 bases from J, with 10 bases between.

For the CDR3, the DNA is TGTGCCAGCAGCCAAGATAGGCGGGGAGGGAGCACCGGGGAGCTGTTTTTT. This sequence encodes CASSQDRRGGSTGELFF. V usage is TRBV14 and J usage is TRBJ2-2, with 7 bases lining up with TRBD2. V shed 0 bases and J 4 bases; nucleotides not matched to a gene: 8. CDR1 is SGHDN and CDR2 is FVKESK in the germline V gene. The CDR3 is 17 amino acids.

The V gene is TRBV11-2, the J gene TRBJ2-2; 7 bases fit TRBD1. After removal of 3 bases from V and 2 bases from J, the junction contained 3 bases not matched to a gene. The CDR3 is 15 residues long. Looked up from germline, CDR1 is SGHAT and CDR2 is FQNNGV. The CDR3 spells CASSFRQGNTGELFF. CDR3 sequence (DNA): TGTGCCAGCAGCTTTCGACAGGGAAACACCGGGGAGCTGTTTTTT.

The chain couples TRBV27 to TRBJ2-7, with a possible D match to TRBD1 (5 bases). CDR3 size: 15 residues. Germline-derived CDR1 and CDR2 are MNHEY and SMNVEV (reference sequence). Trimming stripped 7 bases from V and 0 bases from J, with 16 bases between. The CDR3 spells CASMPLTDSSYEQYF. The CDR3 DNA follows: TGTGCCAGCATGCCATTGACAGACTCCTCCTACGAGCAGTACTTC.

The chain couples TRBV3-1 (or the pseudogene TRBV3-2) to TRBJ2-2; 7 nucleotides agree with TRBD2. The CDR3 totals 16 residues. Germline V gene data show CDR1 as LGHDT and CDR2 as YNNKEL (reference sequence). V shed 5 bases, J shed 6 bases, and the junction held 12 bases outside the gene matches. CDR3 coding DNA: TGTGCCAGCAGCTTTCCGGGAGGTGTATTGGCCGGGGAGCTGTTTTTT. It encodes CASSFPGGVLAGELFF.

This clone was seen once. This sequence joins TRBV9 and TRBJ2-7, with D perhaps matching TRBD1 (7 bases). Germline V gives CDR1 SGDLS, CDR2 YYNGEE. The V gene lost 0 bases and the J gene lost 6 bases, with 19 bases spanning the gap. This CDR3 is 16 amino acids long. The CDR3 DNA reads as TGTGCCAGCAGCGTAGCGCCTGGGAGGACAGGTGGCGAGCAGTACTTC. Amino acid sequence: CASSVAPGRTGGEQYF.